This TCR beta chain appears in the sequencing data of a study of T cells after yellow fever vaccination. General study results and limits: Boosting was followed by the reappearance of most primary-vaccination clones (around 95% CD4, about 89% CD8). Peaking faster, on day 5 versus 15, the secondary response was nonetheless weaker. FACS-sorted repertoires might harbor abundant contaminating clonotypes from the bulk population.

In making TCR cDNA, 5'RACE template switching added a universal primer site and UMIs to it. TCRdb used MiXCR to reprocess the 5' RACE reads, holding one entry per CDR3 protein. The table lists 150,000 to 200,000 distinct CDR3 sequences, about 10% of them singletons. This clonotype was detected a few times. The antigen remains unidentified. The germline gives CDR1 KGHSH, CDR2 LQKENI. Trimming took off 11 bases at V and 2 bases at J, with 12 bases between the two ends. This CDR3 has 12 amino acids. The TCR originated in a man aged 18 to 30 who received the YFV17D yellow fever vaccine. The sequencing here drew on CD8+ T cells sorted from PBMCs, taken 15 days after the yellow fever booster vaccination. This chain uses TRBV18 with TRBJ1-2; a weak D match, TRBD1 (5 bases). DNA of the CDR3: TGTGCCGGCGAAGGGGAGAACTATGGCTACACCTTC. Translated, it gives CAGEGENYGYTF.